This T cell receptor (beta chain) was obtained from a study of immune evolution from preneoplasia to lung adenocarcinoma. For the study at large: HLA loss of heterozygosity: 5.5% to 8.5% AIS, about 15% MIA, about 35% ADC, none AAH.

Germline V lookup: CDR1 SGHAT, CDR2 FQNNGV. CDR3 length: 16 amino acids. V was shortened by 1 base and J by 0 bases, with 10 bases between the two germline ends. Assay: immunoSEQ multiplex PCR; the TCRdb copy retains only in-frame clones and omits some. Here the sample spans 15,000 or so clones, less than 90% being singletons. Histologic diagnosis was independently verified by two lung pathologists. The TCR sequence derives from a donor aged 70 or over with lung adenocarcinoma. V gene TRBV11-2 combines with J gene TRBJ1-3; D is unclear. Sequences were obtained from FFPE lung adenocarcinoma in situ tissue. The CDR3 sequence: CASSLGVQLSGNTIYF. CDR3 DNA sequence: TGTGCCAGCAGCTTAGGGGTACAGCTCTCTGGAAACACCATATATTTT.